This TCR beta chain was sequenced in a study of blood T cell repertoires in COVID-19. Background on the study: COVID-19 samples, acute and convalescent, were from the United States, Italy and Spain. Sample material is recorded as cDNA or gDNA derived from T cells, B-cell-depleted T cells, or PBMCs.

Germline V lookup: CDR1 SNHLY, CDR2 FYNNEI. The CDR3 sequence is 15 residues long. V shed 6 bases and J shed 5 bases, with 14 bases lying between them. Produced via immunoSEQ multiplex PCR; TCRdb's table is partial and in-frame only. The sample holds about 170,000 clones; about 80% are singletons and the top ten take roughly 19%. Material: PBMCs or T cells enriched from blood (not recorded which). The origin of this receptor is a woman aged 70-85 years in a cohort exposed to, infected with or recovered from COVID-19 (not recorded which). The J gene is TRBJ1-6, the V gene TRBV2; weak D call: TRBD1 (6 bases). CDR3 sequence reads: CASSEQGSDNSPLHF. The CDR3 DNA follows: TGTGCCAGCAGCGAACAGGGAAGTGATAATTCACCCCTCCACTTT.